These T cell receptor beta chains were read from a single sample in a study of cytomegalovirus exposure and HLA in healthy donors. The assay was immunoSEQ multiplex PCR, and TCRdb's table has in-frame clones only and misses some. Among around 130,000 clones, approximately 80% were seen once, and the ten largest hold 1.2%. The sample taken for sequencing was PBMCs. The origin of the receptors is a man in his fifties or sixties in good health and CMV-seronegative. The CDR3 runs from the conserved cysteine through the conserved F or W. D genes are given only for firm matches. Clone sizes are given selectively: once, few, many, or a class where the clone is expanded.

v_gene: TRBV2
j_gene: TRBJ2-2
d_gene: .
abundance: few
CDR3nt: TGTGCCAGCCATCTCCAAGGGGTAGCAAACACCGGGGAGCTGTTTTTT
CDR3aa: CASHLQGVANTGELFF

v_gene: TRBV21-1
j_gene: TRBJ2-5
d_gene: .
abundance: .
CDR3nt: TGTGCCAGCAGCAAAGACAGCCAAGAGACCCAGTACTTC
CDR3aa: CASSKDSQETQYF

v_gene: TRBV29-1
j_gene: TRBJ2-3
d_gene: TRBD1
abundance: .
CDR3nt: TGCAGCGTTAACAGGGGGCATACGCAGTATTTT
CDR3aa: CSVNRGHTQYF

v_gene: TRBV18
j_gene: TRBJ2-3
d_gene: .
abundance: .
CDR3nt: TGTGCCAGCTCACCATTGAGGGGGAATTCTATCACAGATACGCAGTATTTT
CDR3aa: CASSPLRGNSITDTQYF

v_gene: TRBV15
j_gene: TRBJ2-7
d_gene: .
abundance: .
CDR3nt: TGTGCCACCCGCAGGGCCGGGACCTACGAGCAGTACTTC
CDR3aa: CATRRAGTYEQYF

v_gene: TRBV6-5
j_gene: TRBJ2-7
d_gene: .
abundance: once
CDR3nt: TGTGCCAGCAGGCGGGTGTCTGGCGAGCAGTACTTC
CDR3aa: CASRRVSGEQYF

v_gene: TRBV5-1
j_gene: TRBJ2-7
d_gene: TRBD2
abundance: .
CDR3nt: TGCGCCAGCAGCCCCCGGGCTAGCGGGTCTTACGAGCAGTACTTC
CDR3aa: CASSPRASGSYEQYF

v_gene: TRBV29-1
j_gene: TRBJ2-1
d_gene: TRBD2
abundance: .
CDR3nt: TGCAGCGTTGGGGGCGGGAGGGCGCGGACATACAATGAGCAGTTCTTC
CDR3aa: CSVGGGRARTYNEQFF

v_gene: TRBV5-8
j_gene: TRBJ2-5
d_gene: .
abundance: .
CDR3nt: TGTGCCAGCAGCTTGGAATTACAGTCCCAAGAGACCCAGTACTTC
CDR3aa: CASSLELQSQETQYF

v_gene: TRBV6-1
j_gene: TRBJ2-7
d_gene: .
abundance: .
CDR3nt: TGTGCCAGCACACTGGACAGAGACTACGAGCAGTACTTC
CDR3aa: CASTLDRDYEQYF

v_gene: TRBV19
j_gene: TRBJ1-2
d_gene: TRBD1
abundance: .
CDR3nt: TGTGCCACTAACGGACAGGGCCAAGGCTATGGCTACACCTTC
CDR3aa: CATNGQGQGYGYTF

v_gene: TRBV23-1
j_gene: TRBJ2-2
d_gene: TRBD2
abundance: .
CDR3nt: TGCGCCAGTGTAGCGGGTTGGGACACCGGGGAGCTGTTTTTT
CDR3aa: CASVAGWDTGELFF

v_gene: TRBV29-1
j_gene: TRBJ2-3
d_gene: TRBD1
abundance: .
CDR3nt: TGCAGCGCCAGGGACAGGGGGGAGCTCAGATATACGCAGTATTTT
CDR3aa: CSARDRGELRYTQYF

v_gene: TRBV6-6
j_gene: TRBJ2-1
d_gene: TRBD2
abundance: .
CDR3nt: TGTGCCAGCAGTTACCCCGGGACTAGCGGGCACAATGAGCAGTTCTTC
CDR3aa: CASSYPGTSGHNEQFF

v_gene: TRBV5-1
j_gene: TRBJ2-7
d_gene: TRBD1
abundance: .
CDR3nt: TGCGCCAGCAGCTTGGGACCGGGACAGGGTTCCGGCGAGCAGTACTTC
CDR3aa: CASSLGPGQGSGEQYF

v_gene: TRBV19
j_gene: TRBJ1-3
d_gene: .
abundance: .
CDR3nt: TGTGCCGCAGCTCCGGGTTTCTCTGGAAACACCATATATTTT
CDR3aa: CAAAPGFSGNTIYF

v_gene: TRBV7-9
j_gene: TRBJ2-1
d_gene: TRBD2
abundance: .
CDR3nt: TGTGCCAGCTTTAAGCGGGAGGGAGATGAGCAGTTCTTC
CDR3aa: CASFKREGDEQFF

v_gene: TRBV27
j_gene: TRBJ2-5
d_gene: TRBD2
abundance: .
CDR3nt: TGTGCCAGCAGTTTAGTGGGGGGGGGAGAGACCCAGTACTTC
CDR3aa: CASSLVGGGETQYF

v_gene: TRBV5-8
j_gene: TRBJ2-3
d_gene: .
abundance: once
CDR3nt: TGTGCCAGCAGCTTGGCCGTTGGGGCCGGCGGCACAGATACGCAGTATTTT
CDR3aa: CASSLAVGAGGTDTQYF

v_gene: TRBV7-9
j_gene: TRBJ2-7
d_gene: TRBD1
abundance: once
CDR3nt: TGTGCCAGCAGCTTAGAAGGGACAGGGACCGAGCAGTACTTC
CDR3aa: CASSLEGTGTEQYF

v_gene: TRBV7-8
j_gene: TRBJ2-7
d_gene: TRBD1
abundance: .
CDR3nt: TGTGCCAGCAGCCCCGGACAGGGGGCTGTGCAGTACTTC
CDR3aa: CASSPGQGAVQYF

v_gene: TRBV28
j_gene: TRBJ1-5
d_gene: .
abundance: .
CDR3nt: TGTGCCAGCCACAATGGCAATCAGCCCCAGCATTTT
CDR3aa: CASHNGNQPQHF

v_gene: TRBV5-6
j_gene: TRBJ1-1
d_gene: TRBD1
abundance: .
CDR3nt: TGTGCCAGCAGTCCTGGTGTAGGGGGCTGGGGGAACACTGAAGCTTTCTTT
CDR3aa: CASSPGVGGWGNTEAFF